This paragraph reports one TCR beta chain. Its antigen is not yet known. No much larger clone exists at a distance of one base, and base qualities are not known. From the cysteine through the phenylalanine, the CDR3 covers 12 amino acids. The kept DNA is CDR3 alone, 36 bases in frame from the first base. The germline V gene specifies MDHEN as CDR1 and SYDVKM as CDR2. V drops 4 bases and J drops 6 bases, leaving 9 bases in between. Focal radiation therapy combined with CTLA-4 blockade (ipilimumab) was tested in patients with chemo-refractory metastatic non-small-cell lung cancer. This record comes from a study of radiotherapy plus CTLA-4 blockade in lung cancer (dated by TCRdb to the late 2010s). A note on the overall study: Objective responses were observed in 18% of enrolled patients, and disease control was achieved in roughly 29%.

Results and caveats for the whole study, not just this receptor: TCR clones derived from tumors expanded in peripheral blood after treatment with radiotherapy and ipilimumab. The strongest predictors of response, as reported, were early dynamic changes in blood T cell clones along with a rise in serum interferon-beta after radiation.

Library preparation employed the immunoSEQ multiplex PCR assay. Here the immuneACCESS table is served through TCRdb, limited to in-frame sequences with V and J called. Missing clones are a known gap in these copies; in checked studies unresolved V genes cover under half, and the rest lacks a known reason. The sample table lists tens of thousands of clones, roughly 77% of them with a count of one. Of the sample, about 8.1% is held by the ten largest clones. Sequencing was performed on peripheral blood, taken from a patient treated with radiotherapy plus ipilimumab. The source is a human donor with non-small cell lung cancer who had stable disease on radiotherapy plus ipilimumab. Recombination linked TRBV28 to TRBJ1-2, with a weak D call of TRBD1 (5 bases match). The CDR3 reads as follows: CASSSGRDGYTF. The DNA is as follows: TGTGCCAGCAGTTCAGGGAGAGATGGCTACACCTTC.